This entry describes one TCR beta chain. This entry belongs to a study of shared clonotypes between healthy human individuals. Sequencing was performed with immunoSEQ multiplex PCR; in TCRdb, only in-frame clones are kept and a portion is missing. The table shows about half a million clones, with 60% to 80% occurring only once. The V gene's germline CDR1 is SGHAT and CDR2 FQNNGV. With V trimmed by 3 bases and J by 2 bases, 10 bases remained unmatched. This CDR3 contains 18 residues. What was sequenced was PBMCs. The rearrangement uses TRBV11-2 and TRBJ2-2; 9 bases align to TRBD1. The receptor's source is a woman in her 40s in good health. Some clones in this sample may be carry-over from other donors' samples. CDR3 protein: CASSFHRRQGVNTGELFF. The CDR3 nucleotides are TGTGCCAGCAGCTTCCACCGAAGACAGGGGGTCAACACCGGGGAGCTGTTTTTT.